The T cell receptor (beta chain) under discussion was sequenced for a study of cytomegalovirus exposure and HLA in healthy donors. Study-wide results and limits: Among TCR beta chains, those listed as cytomegalovirus-associated numbered about 160. Rare TCR sequences dominated, though some public TCRs recurred in many donors. Subsequent analysis found a tendency for first-cohort TCR clusters to co-occur within the 120 or so validation repertoires.

Germline V gene lookup returns CDR1 KGHSH and CDR2 LQKENI. This CDR3 is built from 13 residues. Trimming shortened V by 6 bases and J by 2 bases, and 10 bases separated the two germline ends. A remark on this clone: What it binds is unknown.

This table comes from immunoSEQ multiplex PCR, and its TCRdb copy is limited to in-frame clones, with some not included. The sample lists about 360,000 clones; just over 85% were seen once. The sample taken for sequencing was PBMCs. V gene TRBV18 combines with J gene TRBJ1-2, with D possibly being TRBD1 (5 bases). The sequence was collected from a woman aged 18-29 years in good health and CMV-seronegative. The CDR3 loop reads CASSPGPNYGYTF. CDR3 DNA sequence: TGTGCCAGCTCTCCAGGGCCCAACTATGGCTACACCTTC.